A single sample is the source of the 5 T cell receptor beta chains below, sequenced in a study of vaccination effects on CD4 cells after COVID-19 (dated by TCRdb to 2022 to 2024). No antigen has been assigned to these receptors. In the ViraFEST assay, PBMC were stimulated with viral peptide pools, and antigen-specific CD4+ T cell clonotypes were then identified by expansion using TCR sequencing. After approximately 11 days of culture, CD4+ T cells were isolated with the EasySep CD4+ T cell isolation kit. Two doses of either the BNT162b2 or the mRNA-1273 mRNA SARS-CoV-2 vaccine were administered to participants. Libraries were constructed by the immunoSEQ multiplex PCR assay. TCRdb re-hosts the immuneACCESS table, in-frame sequences only. Its copies lack some clones; in the studies checked, an unresolved V gene accounts for under half of them, and the cause for the rest is not known. In all, the sample holds tens of thousands of clones, and approximately 77% of those were seen once. The top ten clones comprise 10% of the sample.

Sequencing was performed on CD4+ T cells from PBMCs cultured with HCoV-NL63 spike peptides, taken after COVID-19 vaccination. This specimen's cell subset or site label, per the study, means: HCoV-NL63 spike overlapping peptide pool stimulation. The receptors stem from a human donor who received a COVID-19 vaccine.

J is TRBJ1-3 and V is TRBV15; D unclear. V was shortened by 1 base and J by 0 bases, with 7 bases between the two germline ends. This CDR3 comprises 15 residues. The germline CDR1 and CDR2 sequences are LNHNV and YYDKDF (reference sequence). DNA for the CDR3: TGTGCCACCAGCAGAGCAGTGAGCTCTGGAAACACCATATATTTT. It specifies CATSRAVSSGNTIYF.

Relative to its sample, this clone is large. The V and J genes are TRBV5-1 and TRBJ2-5, with 9 bases matching TRBD2. The CDR3 length is 11 residues. Germline lookup yields CDR1 SGHRS and CDR2 YFSETQ. V dropped 4 bases and J dropped 13; count of bases not matched to a gene: 5. In DNA form, the CDR3 reads TGCGCCAGCAGCACTGGACTAGCGCGGTACTTC. It specifies CASSTGLARYF.

The chain is built from TRBV2 and TRBJ1-2; TRBD1 might be the D (5 bases). The V gene lost 6 bases and the J gene lost 4 bases, with 21 bases spanning the gap. This CDR3 contains 16 residues. The germline CDR1 and CDR2 sequences are SNHLY and FYNNEI. CDR3 sequence reads: CASRKNEGIGGYGYTF. The CDR3 bases are TGTGCCAGCAGGAAGAACGAGGGGATAGGAGGCTATGGCTACACCTTC.

This clone was seen a handful of times. The chain couples TRBV3-1 (or the pseudogene TRBV3-2) to TRBJ1-1, with 12 nucleotides matching TRBD1. The CDR3 runs 16 residues. V lost 0 bases and J lost 10; bases outside the gene matches: 9. Germline CDR1 is LGHDT and CDR2 is YNNKEL (reference sequence). In DNA, the CDR3 is TGTGCCAGCAGCCAAGATTTGGTAGGGGACAGGGGGCCAGCTTTCTTT. This encodes CASSQDLVGDRGPAFF.

The V gene is TRBV5-1, the J gene TRBJ2-5, with 11 bases lining up with TRBD1. The CDR3 totals 15 residues. Germline V gives CDR1 SGHRS, CDR2 YFSETQ. Trimming at V came to 1 base and at J to 5 bases, leaving 4 bases not matched to a gene. The CDR3: CASSLMGQGGETQYF. The CDR3 bases are TGCGCCAGCAGCTTGATGGGACAGGGGGGTGAGACCCAGTACTTC.